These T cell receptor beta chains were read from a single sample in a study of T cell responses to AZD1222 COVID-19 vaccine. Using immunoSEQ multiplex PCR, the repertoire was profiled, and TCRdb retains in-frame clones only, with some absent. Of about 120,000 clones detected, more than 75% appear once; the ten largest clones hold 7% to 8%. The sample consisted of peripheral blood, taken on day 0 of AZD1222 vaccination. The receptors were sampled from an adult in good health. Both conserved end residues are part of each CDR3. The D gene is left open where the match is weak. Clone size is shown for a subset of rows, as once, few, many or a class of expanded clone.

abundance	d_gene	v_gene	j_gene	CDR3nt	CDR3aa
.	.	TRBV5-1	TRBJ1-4	TGCGCCAGCAGCTTGGAGGCTATGGGAACTAATGAAAAACTGTTTTTT	CASSLEAMGTNEKLFF
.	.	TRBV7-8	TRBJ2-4	TGTGCCAGCAGCCCCGGTCGGAACTTCGCGGCCAAAAACATTCAGTACTTC	CASSPGRNFAAKNIQYF
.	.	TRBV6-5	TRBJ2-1	TGTGCCAGCAGTTTACAGGGCTACAATGAGCAGTTCTTC	CASSLQGYNEQFF
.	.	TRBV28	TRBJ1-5	TGTGCCAGCAGTTTTGAGTCAAGTGGCAATCAGCCCCAGCATTTT	CASSFESSGNQPQHF
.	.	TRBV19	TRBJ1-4	TGTGCCAGTTCATCTCACAGGGATGCAACTAATGAAAAACTGTTTTTT	CASSSHRDATNEKLFF
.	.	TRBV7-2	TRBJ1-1	TGTGCCAGCAGCTATGCGGGGGGCTTGAACACTGAAGCTTTCTTT	CASSYAGGLNTEAFF
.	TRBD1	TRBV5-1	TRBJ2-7	TGCGCCAGCAGCTTGGGACAGGGGGTCCACGAGCAGTACTTC	CASSLGQGVHEQYF
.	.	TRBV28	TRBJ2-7	TGTGCCAGCAGTTCCGATGGACAGGGAGGGTACGAGCAGTACTTC	CASSSDGQGGYEQYF
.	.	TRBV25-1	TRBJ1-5	TGTGCCAGCAGTGCGACGGGTGATCAGCCCCAGCATTTT	CASSATGDQPQHF
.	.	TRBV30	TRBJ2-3	TGTGCCTGGGCAAAGGCGGATACGCAGTATTTT	CAWAKADTQYF
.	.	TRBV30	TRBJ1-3	TGTGCCTGGAGTACAAGCAGCTCTGGAAACACCATATATTTT	CAWSTSSSGNTIYF
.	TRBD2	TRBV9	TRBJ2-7	TGTGCCAGCAGCGTAGAAGGCGGGAGGGCCTCCTACGAGCAGTACTTC	CASSVEGGRASYEQYF
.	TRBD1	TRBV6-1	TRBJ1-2	TGTGCCAGCAGTGAAACTGGGACAGGGGGCCTCTATGGCTACACCTTC	CASSETGTGGLYGYTF
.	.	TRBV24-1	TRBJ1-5	TGTGCCACCATGTTCCGGCATAGCAATCAGCCCCAGCATTTT	CATMFRHSNQPQHF
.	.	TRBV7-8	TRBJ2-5	TGTGCCAGCAGCTTAGTTTGGCTTAGTCAAGAGACCCAGTACTTC	CASSLVWLSQETQYF
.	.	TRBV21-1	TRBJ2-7	TGTGCCAGCAGCCCTTTGGGGGGGCGCCGGAACTTC	CASSPLGGRRNF
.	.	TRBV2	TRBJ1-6	TGTGCCAGCAGTGAGAGGGGAATGGATTCACCCCTCCACTTT	CASSERGMDSPLHF
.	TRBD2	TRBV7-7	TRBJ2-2	TGTGCTAGCAGCCAGAGCGGGAGTCACACCGGGGAGCTGTTTTTT	CASSQSGSHTGELFF
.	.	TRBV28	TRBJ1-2	TGTGCCAGCAGTTCCCCTAGTGGCTACACCTTC	CASSSPSGYTF
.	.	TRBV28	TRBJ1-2	TGTGCCAGCAGTCCAGCCTCGGCGGGAGAAGTCTATGGCTACACCTTC	CASSPASAGEVYGYTF
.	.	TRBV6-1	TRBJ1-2	TGTGCCAGCAGAACCCCGGACAGCTATGGCTACACCTTC	CASRTPDSYGYTF
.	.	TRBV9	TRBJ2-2	TGTGCCAGCAGCGTACATCCCGGATCGATCCTCACCGGGGAGCTGTTTTTT	CASSVHPGSILTGELFF
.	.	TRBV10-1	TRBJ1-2	TGCGCCAGGGACAGTCGCCTTTCAGGCTATGGCTACACCTTC	CARDSRLSGYGYTF
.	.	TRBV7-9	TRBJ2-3	TGTGCCAGCAGCCCTTCCGGGAGTTGGACAGATACGCAGTATTTT	CASSPSGSWTDTQYF
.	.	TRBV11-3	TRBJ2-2	TGTGCCAGCAGCTTAGATCGGGGCGGGGAGCTGTTTTTT	CASSLDRGGELFF
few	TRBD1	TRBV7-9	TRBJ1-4	TGTGCCAGCAGCTCGGACAGGGAGGCCGGTTCTAATGAAAAACTGTTTTTT	CASSSDREAGSNEKLFF
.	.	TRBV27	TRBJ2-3	TGTGCCAGCTGGGTCGCAGATACGCAGTATTTT	CASWVADTQYF
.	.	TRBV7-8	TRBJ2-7	TGTGCCAGCAGCTCTCACAGGGTAACCTACGAGCAGTACTTC	CASSSHRVTYEQYF
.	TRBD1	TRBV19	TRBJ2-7	TGTGCCAGTAGTTCCGGGGACAGTCGGCCCCCCGAGCAGTACTTC	CASSSGDSRPPEQYF
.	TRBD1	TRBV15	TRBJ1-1	TGTGCCACCAGGGGCAGGGGGTACACTGAAGCTTTCTTT	CATRGRGYTEAFF
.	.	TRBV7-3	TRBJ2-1	TGTGCCGTAGGAGACTACAATGAGCAGTTCTTC	CAVGDYNEQFF
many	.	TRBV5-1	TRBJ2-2	TGCGCCAGCAGCTTGTCGGGCCTCACCGGGGAGCTGTTTTTT	CASSLSGLTGELFF
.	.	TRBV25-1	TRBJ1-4	TGTGCCAGCAGTGAAACAAGTGCAACTAATGAAAAACTGTTTTTT	CASSETSATNEKLFF
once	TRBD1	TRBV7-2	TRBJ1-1	TGTGCCAGCAGCACTCAGGGGGCAACTGAAGCTTTCTTT	CASSTQGATEAFF